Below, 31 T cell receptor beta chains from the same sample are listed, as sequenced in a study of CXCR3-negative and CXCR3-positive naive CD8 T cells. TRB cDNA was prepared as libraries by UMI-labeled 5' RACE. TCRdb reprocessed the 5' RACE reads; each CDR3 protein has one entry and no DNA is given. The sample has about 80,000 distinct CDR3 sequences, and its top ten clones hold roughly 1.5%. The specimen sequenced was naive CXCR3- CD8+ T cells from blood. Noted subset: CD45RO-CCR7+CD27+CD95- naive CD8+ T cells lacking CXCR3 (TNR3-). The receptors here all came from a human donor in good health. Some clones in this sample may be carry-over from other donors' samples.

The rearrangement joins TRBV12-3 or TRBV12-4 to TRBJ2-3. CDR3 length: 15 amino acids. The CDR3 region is CASTDPHLAADTQYF.

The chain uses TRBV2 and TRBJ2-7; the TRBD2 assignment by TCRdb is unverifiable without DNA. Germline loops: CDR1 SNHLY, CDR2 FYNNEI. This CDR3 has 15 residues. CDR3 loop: CASSEFLAETYEQYF.

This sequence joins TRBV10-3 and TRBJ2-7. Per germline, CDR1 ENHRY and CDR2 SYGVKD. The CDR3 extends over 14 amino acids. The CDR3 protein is CAISDPTGAYEQYF.

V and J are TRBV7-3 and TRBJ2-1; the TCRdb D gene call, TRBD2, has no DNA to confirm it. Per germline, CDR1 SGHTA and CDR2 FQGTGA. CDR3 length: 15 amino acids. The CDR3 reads CASSLGLAPYNEQFF.

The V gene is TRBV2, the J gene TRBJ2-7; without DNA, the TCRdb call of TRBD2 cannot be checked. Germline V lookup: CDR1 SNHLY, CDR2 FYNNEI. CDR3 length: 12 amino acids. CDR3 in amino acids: CASRPLSVEQYF. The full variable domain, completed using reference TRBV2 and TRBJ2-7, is EPEVTQTPSHQVTQMGQEVILRCVPISNHLYFYWYRQILGQKVEFLVSFYNNEISEKSEIFDDQFSVERPDGSNFTLKIRSTKLEDSAMYFCASRPLSVEQYFGPGTRLTVT.

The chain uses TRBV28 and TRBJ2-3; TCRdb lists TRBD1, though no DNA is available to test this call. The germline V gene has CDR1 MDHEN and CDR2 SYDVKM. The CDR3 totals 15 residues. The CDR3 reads CASRILDREADTQYF.

CDR3 residues: CASSLGTDYYGYTF. The chain couples TRBV5-4 to TRBJ1-2; TCRdb's D call, TRBD1, is unchecked because there is no DNA. Germline V gene lookup returns CDR1 SGHNT and CDR2 YYREEE (reference sequence). This CDR3 has 14 amino acids.

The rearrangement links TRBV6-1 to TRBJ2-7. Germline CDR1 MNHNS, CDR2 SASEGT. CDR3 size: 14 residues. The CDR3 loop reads CASSEPTSLYEQYF.

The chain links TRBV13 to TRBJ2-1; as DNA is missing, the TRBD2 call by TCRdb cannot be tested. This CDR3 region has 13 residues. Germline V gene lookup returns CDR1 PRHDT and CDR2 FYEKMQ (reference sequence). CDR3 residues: CASSSGPGPPGFF.

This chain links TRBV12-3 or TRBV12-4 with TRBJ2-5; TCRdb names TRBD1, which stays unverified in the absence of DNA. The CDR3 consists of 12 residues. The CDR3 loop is CASSSRGETQYF.

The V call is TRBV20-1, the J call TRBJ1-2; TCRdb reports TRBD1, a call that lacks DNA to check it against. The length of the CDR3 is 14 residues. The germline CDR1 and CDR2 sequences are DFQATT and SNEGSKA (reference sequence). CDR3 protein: CSAPPGGSNYGYTF.

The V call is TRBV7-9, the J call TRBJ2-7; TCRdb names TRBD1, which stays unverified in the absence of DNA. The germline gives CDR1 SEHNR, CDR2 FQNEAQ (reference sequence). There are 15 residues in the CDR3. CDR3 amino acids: CASTPGGQNPYEQYF. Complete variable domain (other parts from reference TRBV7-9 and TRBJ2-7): DTGVSQNPRHKITKRGQNVTFRCDPISEHNRLYWYRQTLGQGPEFLTYFQNEAQLEKSRLLSDRFSAERPKGSFSTLEIQRTEQGDSAMYLCASTPGGQNPYEQYFGPGTRLTVT.

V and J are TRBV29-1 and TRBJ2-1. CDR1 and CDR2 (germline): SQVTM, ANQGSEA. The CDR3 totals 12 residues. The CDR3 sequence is CSVEDGYNEQFF.

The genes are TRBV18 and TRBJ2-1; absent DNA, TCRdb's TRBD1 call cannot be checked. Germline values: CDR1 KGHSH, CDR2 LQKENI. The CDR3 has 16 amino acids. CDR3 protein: CASSPQAGGAYNEQFF. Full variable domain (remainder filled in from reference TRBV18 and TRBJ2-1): NAGVMQNPRHLVRRRGQEARLRCSPMKGHSHVYWYRQLPEEGLKFMVYLQKENIIDESGMPKERFSAEFPKEGPSILRIQQVVRGDSAAYFCASSPQAGGAYNEQFFGPGTRLTVL.

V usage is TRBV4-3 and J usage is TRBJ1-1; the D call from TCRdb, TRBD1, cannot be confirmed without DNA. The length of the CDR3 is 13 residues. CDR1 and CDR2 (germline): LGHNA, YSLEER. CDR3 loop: CASSHGANTEAFF.

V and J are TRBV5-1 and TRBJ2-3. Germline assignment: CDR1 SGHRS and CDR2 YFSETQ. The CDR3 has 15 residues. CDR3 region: CASSWGHYPTDTQYF.

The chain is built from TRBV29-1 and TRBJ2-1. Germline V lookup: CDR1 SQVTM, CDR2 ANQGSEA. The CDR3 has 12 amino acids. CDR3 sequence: CSVDSGSHEQFF.

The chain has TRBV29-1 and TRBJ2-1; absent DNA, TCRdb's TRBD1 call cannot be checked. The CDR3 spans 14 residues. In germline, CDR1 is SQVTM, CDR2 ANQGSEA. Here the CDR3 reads CSYLPETAYNEQFF.

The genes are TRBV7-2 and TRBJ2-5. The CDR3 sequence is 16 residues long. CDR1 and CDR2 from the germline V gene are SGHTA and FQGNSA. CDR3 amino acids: CASSLESSTDQETQYF.

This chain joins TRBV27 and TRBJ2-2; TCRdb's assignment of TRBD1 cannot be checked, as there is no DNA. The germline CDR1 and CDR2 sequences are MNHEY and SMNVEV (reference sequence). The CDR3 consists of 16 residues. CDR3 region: CASTTGTGENTGELFF.

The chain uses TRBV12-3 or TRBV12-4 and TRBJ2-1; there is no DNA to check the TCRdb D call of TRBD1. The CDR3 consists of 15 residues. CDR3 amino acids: CASSYSWTGYNEQFF.

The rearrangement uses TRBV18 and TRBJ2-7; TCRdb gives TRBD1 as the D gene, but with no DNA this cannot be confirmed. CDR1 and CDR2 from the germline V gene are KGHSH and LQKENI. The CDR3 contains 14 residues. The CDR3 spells CASSPPQGSYEQYF.

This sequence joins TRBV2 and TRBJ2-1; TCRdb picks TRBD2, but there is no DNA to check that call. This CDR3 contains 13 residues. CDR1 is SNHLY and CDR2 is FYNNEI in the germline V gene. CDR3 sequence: CASGTKGTNEQFF.

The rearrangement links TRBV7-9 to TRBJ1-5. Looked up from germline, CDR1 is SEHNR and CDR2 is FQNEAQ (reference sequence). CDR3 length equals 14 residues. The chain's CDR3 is CASSLVARDQPKHF.

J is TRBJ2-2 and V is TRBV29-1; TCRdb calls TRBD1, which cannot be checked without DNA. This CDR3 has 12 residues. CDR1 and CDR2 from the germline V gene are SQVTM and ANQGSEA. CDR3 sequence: CSVHRGTGELFF.

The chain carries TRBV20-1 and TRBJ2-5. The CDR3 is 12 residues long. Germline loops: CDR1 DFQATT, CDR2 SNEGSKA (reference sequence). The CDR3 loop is CSASTGQETQYF.

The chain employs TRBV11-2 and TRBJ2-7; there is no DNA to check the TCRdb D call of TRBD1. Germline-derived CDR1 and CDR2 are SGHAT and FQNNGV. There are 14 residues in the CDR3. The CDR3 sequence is CASSFGGIRYEQYF.

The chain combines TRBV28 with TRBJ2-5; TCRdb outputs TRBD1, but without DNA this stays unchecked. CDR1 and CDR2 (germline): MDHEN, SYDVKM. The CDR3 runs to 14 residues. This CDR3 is CASSPQGSGETQYF.

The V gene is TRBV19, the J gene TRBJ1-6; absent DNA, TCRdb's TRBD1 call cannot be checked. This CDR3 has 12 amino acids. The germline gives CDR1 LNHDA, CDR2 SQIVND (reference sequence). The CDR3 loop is CASSPRDSPLHF.

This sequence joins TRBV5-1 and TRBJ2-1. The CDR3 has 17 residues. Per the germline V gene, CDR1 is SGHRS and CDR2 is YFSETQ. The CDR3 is CASSYGLAGSSYNEQFF.

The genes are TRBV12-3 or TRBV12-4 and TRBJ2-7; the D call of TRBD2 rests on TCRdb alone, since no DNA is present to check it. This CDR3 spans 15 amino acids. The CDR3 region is CASSLSRDYPYEQYF.